The subject of this entry is one T cell receptor (beta chain). This clone's antigen is unknown. Within one base of it there is no much larger clone, and no base qualities were kept. Participants in the prospective study were enrolled through a virtual design, were aged about 18 to 90 years, and lived in roughly 24 United States geographic areas. In the prospective study, participants were assigned to cohorts based on the clinical history participants reported in a screening survey and a study questionnaire. Recovered participants in ImmuneRACE Cohort 3 were defined by two consecutive negative NP/OP PCR tests, clearance by a healthcare professional, or resolution of symptoms. In the prospective study, whole blood, serum and a nasopharyngeal or oropharyngeal swab were collected from each participant by mobile phlebotomists. Participants in the prospective study had the option to provide additional blood draws and questionnaires over a roughly two-month period. Blood samples from the prospective study were shipped frozen or at room temperature prior to DNA extraction.

TCRbeta CDR3 regions were amplified from genomic DNA by means of the immunoSEQ Assay, a bias-controlled multiplex PCR. On the authors' methods: Nucleated cell counts per sample were estimated from amplification of reference gene primers within the assay. To quantify the absolute abundance of each unique TCRbeta CDR3 rearrangement, sequence reads were collapsed and filtered. For each sample, productive Simpson clonality was calculated as the square root of Simpson's diversity index across productive rearrangements. Sourced from immuneACCESS, this table was stored by TCRdb with only in-frame sequences that have V and J called. A share of the clones is absent; for the studies checked, an unresolved V gene accounts for under half, and the remainder has no known explanation. V and J calls and clone size follow that table, whereas D and trimming were derived from the DNA. The sample table contains approximately 330,000 clones; only one count was recorded for around nine tenths of them. Roughly 10% of the sample is in the top ten clones.

The cysteine opens and the phenylalanine closes a CDR3 of 15 amino acids. Only the CDR3 portion is preserved as DNA: 45 bases, with reading frame beginning at the first base. The germline V gene yields MNHEY for CDR1 and SVGAGI for CDR2. Trimming accounts for 8 bases at V and 10 bases at J, while the number of junction bases matched to no gene is 12. The entry originates in a study of blood T cell repertoires in COVID-19 (TCRdb year 2020). About the study as a whole: Samples from collaborators originated in the United States, Italy and Spain and spanned both the acute and convalescent phases of COVID-19. Deeply sampled blood TCRbeta repertoires from subjects exposed to, actively infected with, or recovered from COVID-19 were included in the dataset. Nearly every sample came with metadata listing a de-identified subject ID, COVID-19 status, age in years and sex. A freely available public database, intended as a resource for researchers studying the immune response to SARS-CoV-2, is where the repertoires were released. The material from the prospective study consisted of cDNA or gDNA derived from T cells, B-cell-depleted T cells, or PBMCs. Where available, HLA class I and class II types were taken from metadata supplied by the sample provider and were not determined by assay-based typing. The samples were drawn from the first 160 participants of the ongoing ImmuneRACE study and from 1,254 subjects provided by 6 global collaborators.

Results and caveats for the whole study, not just this receptor: The amount of clinical and demographic metadata varied by source and participant and was provided uncurated.

This TCR was recovered from a young woman who had recovered from COVID-19. What was sequenced was PBMCs or T cells enriched from blood (not recorded which). The chain links TRBV6-5 with TRBJ1-6; TRBD1 fits 9 bases in the junction. The nucleotide sequence reads as follows: TGTGCCAGCGGAAGTCCGGGACAGGGTGGCTCACCCCTCCACTTT. Translated, this gives CASGSPGQGGSPLHF.